A selection of T cell receptor beta chains follows, all from one sample in a study of blood T cell repertoires in COVID-19. Clones were sequenced by immunoSEQ multiplex PCR, and TCRdb holds only the in-frame ones, with some missing. Of 300,000 to 400,000 clones listed, around 84% are singletons. The source material was peripheral blood. Source of these receptors: a human donor in a cohort sampled during active COVID-19. Each CDR3 is given with its conserved first and last residue. D genes are given only for firm matches.

>TRBD1|TRBV6-5|TRBJ1-2
CASSYLRTGGFGGYTF
TGTGCCAGCAGTTACTTGAGAACAGGGGGCTTCGGAGGCTACACCTTC
>.|TRBV3-1/TRBV3-2|TRBJ2-3
CASSQGAGKVDTQYF
TGTGCCAGCAGCCAAGGCGCGGGGAAGGTGGATACGCAGTATTTT
>.|TRBV30|TRBJ2-1
CAWSVGQPESYNEQFF
TGTGCCTGGAGTGTAGGACAGCCCGAGAGTTACAATGAGCAGTTCTTC
>TRBD1|TRBV10-3|TRBJ2-2
CAISGTGTGTGELFF
TGTGCCATCAGTGGGACAGGGACTGGGACCGGGGAGCTGTTTTTT
>TRBD1|TRBV28|TRBJ1-4
CASSLSHRGRNEKLFF
TGTGCCAGCAGTCTTTCCCACAGGGGCCGTAATGAAAAACTGTTTTTT
>TRBD1|TRBV15|TRBJ1-1
CATSRGQGATTEAFF
TGTGCCACCAGCAGAGGACAGGGGGCGACCACTGAAGCTTTCTTT
>.|TRBV9|TRBJ1-1
CASSVGGLTEAFF
TGTGCCAGCAGCGTAGGGGGGCTCACTGAAGCTTTCTTT
>.|TRBV15|TRBJ2-3
CATSKSFRVRTDTQYF
TGTGCCACCAGCAAATCATTCAGGGTTCGGACAGATACGCAGTATTTT
>TRBD2|TRBV7-6|TRBJ2-5
CASSLGVAGGPLRQETQYF
TGTGCCAGCAGCTTAGGCGTAGCGGGGGGGCCTCTTAGACAAGAGACCCAGTACTTC
>TRBD2|TRBV3-1/TRBV3-2|TRBJ2-3
CASQMGLAGNTDTQYF
TGTGCCAGTCAAATGGGGCTAGCGGGAAACACAGATACGCAGTATTTT
>.|TRBV9|TRBJ2-2
CASSVRVYTGELFF
TGTGCCAGCAGCGTACGGGTTTACACCGGGGAGCTGTTTTTT
>TRBD2|TRBV15|TRBJ2-1
CATSRDGGLGEAGGQFF
TGTGCCACCAGCAGAGATGGAGGCCTCGGTGAAGCGGGGGGGCAGTTCTTC
>.|TRBV6-2/TRBV6-3|TRBJ1-4
CASSPRGKLFF
TGTGCCAGCAGTCCACGAGGGAAACTGTTTTTT
>.|TRBV6-5|TRBJ1-1
CASSFHGGNTEAFF
TGTGCCAGCAGCTTTCATGGAGGGAACACTGAAGCTTTCTTT
>.|TRBV30|TRBJ2-1
CAWSVPAGHEQFF
TGTGCCTGGAGTGTACCCGCGGGCCATGAGCAGTTCTTC
>TRBD1|TRBV28|TRBJ1-6
CASSSDRGRLGSPLHF
TGTGCCAGCAGCTCGGACAGGGGGCGGTTAGGTTCACCCCTCCACTTT
>TRBD1|TRBV7-2|TRBJ2-7
CASSFGQATVQYF
TGTGCCAGCAGCTTTGGACAGGCGACGGTGCAGTACTTC
>TRBD2|TRBV29-1|TRBJ2-5
CSVGSGRETQYF
TGCAGCGTTGGTAGCGGGAGGGAGACCCAGTACTTC
>.|TRBV5-6|TRBJ1-1
CASSSQGRGTEAFF
TGTGCCAGCAGCTCACAGGGTCGGGGCACTGAAGCTTTCTTT